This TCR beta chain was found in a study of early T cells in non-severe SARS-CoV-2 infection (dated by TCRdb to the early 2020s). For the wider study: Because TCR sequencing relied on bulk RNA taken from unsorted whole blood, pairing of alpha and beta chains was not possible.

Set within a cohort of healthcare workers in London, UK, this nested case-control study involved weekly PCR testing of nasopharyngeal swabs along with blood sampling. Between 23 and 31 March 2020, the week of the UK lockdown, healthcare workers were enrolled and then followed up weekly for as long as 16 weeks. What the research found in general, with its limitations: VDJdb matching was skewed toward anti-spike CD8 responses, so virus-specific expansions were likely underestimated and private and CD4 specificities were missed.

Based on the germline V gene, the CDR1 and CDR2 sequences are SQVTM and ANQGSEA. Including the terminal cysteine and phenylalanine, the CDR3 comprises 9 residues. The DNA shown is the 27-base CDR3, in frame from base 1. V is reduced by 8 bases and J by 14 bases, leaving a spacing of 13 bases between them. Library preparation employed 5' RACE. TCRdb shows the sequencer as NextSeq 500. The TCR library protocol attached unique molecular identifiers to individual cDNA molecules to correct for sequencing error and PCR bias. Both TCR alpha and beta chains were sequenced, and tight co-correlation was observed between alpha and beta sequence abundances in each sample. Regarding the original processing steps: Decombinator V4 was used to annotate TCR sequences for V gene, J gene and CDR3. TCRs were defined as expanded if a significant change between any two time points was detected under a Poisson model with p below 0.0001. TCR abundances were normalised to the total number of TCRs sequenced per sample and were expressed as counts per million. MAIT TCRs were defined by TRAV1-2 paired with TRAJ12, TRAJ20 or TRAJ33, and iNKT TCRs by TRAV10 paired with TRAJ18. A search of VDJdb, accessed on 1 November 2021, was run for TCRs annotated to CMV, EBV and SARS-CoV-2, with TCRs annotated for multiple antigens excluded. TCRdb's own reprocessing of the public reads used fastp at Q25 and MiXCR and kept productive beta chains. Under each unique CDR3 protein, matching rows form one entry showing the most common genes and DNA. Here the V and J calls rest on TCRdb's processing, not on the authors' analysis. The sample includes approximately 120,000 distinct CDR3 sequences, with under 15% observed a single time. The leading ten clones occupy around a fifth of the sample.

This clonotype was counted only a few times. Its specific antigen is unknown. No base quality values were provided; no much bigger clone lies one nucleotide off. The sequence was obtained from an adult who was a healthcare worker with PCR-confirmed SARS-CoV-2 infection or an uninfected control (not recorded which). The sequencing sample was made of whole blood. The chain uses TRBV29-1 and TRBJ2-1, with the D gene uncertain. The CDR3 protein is CSIDRQKFF. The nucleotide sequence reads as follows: TGCAGCATAGACCGGCAAAAGTTCTTC.